Described below is a single T cell receptor (beta chain) sequence and its context. Its specificity is unknown. Germline CDR1 and CDR2: SGHRS and YFSETQ. V lost 0 bases, J lost 1 base, and 10 bases lay in between. The CDR3 extends over 15 amino acids. The data were taken from a study of OX40 agonist ivuxolimab in advanced cancers. Study information: Prior therapy, whether anti-PD-1, anti-PD-L1 or anti-CTLA-4, was allowed, and 40% had some. Study outcomes and limitations: Low normalized clonal expansion also occurred in some nonresponding patients. There was clonal expansion of CD4+ and CD8+ blood T cells by week 6 at 0.1 to 3.0 mg/kg.

Only in-frame clones appear in the TCRdb table, and some are missing; sequencing was by immunoSEQ multiplex PCR. This sample has about 63,000 clones, with about three quarters found just once. The sample here was CD4+ or CD8+ T cells sorted from blood, taken in a trial of the OX40 agonist ivuxolimab. This sequence originates from an adult with an advanced solid tumor such as melanoma, head and neck, liver or kidney cancer. This chain connects TRBV5-1 to TRBJ1-1, with D perhaps matching TRBD1 (5 bases). The chain's CDR3 is CASSLDPGTNTEAFF. CDR3 DNA: TGCGCCAGCAGCTTGGATCCAGGGACGAACACTGAAGCTTTCTTT.